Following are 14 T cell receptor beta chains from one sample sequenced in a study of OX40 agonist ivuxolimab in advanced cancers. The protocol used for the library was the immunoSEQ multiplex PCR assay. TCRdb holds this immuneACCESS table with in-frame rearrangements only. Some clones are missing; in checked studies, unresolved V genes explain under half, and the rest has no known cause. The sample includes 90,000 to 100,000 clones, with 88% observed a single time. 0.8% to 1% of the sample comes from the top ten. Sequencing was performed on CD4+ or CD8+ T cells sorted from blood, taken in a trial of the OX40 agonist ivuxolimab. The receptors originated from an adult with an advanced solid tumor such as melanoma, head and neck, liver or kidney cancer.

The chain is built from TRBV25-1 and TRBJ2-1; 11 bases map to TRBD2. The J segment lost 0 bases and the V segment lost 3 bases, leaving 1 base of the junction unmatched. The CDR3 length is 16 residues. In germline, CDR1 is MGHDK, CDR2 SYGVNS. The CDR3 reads CASSDLAGGSYNEQFF. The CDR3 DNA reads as TGTGCCAGCAGTGATCTAGCGGGAGGCTCCTACAATGAGCAGTTCTTC.

The CDR3 coding sequence is TGTGCCAGCGCCGCCTCCCTTCGGGGCTACACCTTC. Protein product: CASAASLRGYTF. The chain is built from TRBV5-6 and TRBJ1-2; D ambiguous. The germline gives CDR1 SGHDT, CDR2 YYEEEE. V shed 7 bases and J shed 8 bases, with 15 bases lying between them. The CDR3 length is 12 residues.

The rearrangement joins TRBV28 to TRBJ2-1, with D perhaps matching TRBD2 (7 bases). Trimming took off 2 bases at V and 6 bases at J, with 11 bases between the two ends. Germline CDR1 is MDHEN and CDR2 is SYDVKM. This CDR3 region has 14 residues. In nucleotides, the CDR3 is TGTGCCAGCAGTTTAGGGGGGGCTGTCAATGAGCAGTTCTTC. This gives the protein CASSLGGAVNEQFF.

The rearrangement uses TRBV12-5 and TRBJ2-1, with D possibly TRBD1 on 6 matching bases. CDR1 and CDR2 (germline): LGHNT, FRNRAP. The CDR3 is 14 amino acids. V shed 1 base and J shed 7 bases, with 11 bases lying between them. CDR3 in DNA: TGTGCTAGTGGTTTGGACAGGGTGGGGAATGAGCAGTTCTTC. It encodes CASGLDRVGNEQFF.

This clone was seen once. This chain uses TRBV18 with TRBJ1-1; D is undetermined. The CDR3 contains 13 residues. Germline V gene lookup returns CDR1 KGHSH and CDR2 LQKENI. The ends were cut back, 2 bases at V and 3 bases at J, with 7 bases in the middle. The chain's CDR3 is CASSPGQYTEAFF. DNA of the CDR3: TGTGCCAGCTCACCAGGGCAGTACACTGAAGCTTTCTTT.

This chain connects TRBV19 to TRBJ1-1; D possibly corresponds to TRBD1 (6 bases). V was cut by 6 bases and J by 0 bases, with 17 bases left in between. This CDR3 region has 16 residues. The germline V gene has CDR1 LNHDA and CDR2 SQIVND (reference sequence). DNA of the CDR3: TGTGCCAGTAGCGGCGTCGGGGGCCGTATGAACACTGAAGCTTTCTTT. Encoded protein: CASSGVGGRMNTEAFF.

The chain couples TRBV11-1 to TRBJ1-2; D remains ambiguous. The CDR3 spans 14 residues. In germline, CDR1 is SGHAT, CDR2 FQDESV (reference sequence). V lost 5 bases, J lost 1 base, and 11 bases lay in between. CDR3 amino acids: CASSRDGVNYGYTF. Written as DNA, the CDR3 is TGTGCCAGCAGCCGAGACGGAGTTAACTATGGCTACACCTTC. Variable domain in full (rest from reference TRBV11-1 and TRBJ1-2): EAEVAQSPRYKITEKSQAVAFWCDPISGHATLYWYRQILGQGPELLVQFQDESVVDDSQLPKDRFSAERLKGVDSTLKIQPAELGDSAMYLCASSRDGVNYGYTFGSGTRLTVV.

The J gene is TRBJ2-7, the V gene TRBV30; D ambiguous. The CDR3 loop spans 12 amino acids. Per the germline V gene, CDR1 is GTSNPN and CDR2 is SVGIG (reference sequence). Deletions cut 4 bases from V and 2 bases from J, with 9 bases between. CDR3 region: CAWKISAYEQYF. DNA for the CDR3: TGTGCCTGGAAAATCAGCGCCTACGAGCAGTACTTC.

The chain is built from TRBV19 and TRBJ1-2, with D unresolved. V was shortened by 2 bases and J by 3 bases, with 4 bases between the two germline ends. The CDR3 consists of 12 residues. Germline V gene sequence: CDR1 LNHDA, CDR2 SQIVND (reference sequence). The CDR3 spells CASSISHYGYTF. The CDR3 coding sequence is TGTGCCAGTAGTATATCCCACTATGGCTACACCTTC.

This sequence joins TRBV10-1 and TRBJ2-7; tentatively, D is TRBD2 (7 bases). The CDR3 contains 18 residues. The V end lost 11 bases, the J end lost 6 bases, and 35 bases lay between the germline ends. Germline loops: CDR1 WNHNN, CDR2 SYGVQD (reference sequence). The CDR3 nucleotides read TGCGCCTCTATTGAGACCCTTGGGGGCTGGCAGCGGGATGGCGAGCAGTACGTC. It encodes CASIETLGGWQRDGEQYV.

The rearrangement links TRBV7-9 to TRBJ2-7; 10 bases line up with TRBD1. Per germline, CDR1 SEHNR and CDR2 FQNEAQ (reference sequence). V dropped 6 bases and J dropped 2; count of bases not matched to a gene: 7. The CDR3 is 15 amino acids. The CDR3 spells CASRAPGQGPYEQYV. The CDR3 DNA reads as TGTGCCAGCAGGGCCCCGGGACAGGGGCCCTACGAGCAGTACGTC.

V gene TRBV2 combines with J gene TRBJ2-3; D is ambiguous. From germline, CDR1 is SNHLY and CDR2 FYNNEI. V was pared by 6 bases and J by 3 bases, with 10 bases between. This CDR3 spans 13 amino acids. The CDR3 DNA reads TGTGCCAGCAGGGTGGGCCGGACAGATACGCAGTATTTT. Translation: CASRVGRTDTQYF. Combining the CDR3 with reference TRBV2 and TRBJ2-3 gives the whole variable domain EPEVTQTPSHQVTQMGQEVILRCVPISNHLYFYWYRQILGQKVEFLVSFYNNEISEKSEIFDDQFSVERPDGSNFTLKIRSTKLEDSAMYFCASRVGRTDTQYFGPGTRLTVL.

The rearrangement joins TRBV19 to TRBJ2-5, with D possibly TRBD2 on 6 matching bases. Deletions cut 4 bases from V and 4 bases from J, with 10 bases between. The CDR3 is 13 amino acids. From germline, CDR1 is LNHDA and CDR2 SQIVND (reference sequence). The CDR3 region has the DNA TGTGCCAGTAGTAACCAGGAGGGAGAGACCCAGTACTTC. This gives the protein CASSNQEGETQYF. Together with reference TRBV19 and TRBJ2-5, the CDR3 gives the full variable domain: DGGITQSPKYLFRKEGQNVTLSCEQNLNHDAMYWYRQDPGQGLRLIYYSQIVNDFQKGDIAEGYSVSREKKESFPLTVTSAQKNPTAFYLCASSNQEGETQYFGPGTRLLVL.

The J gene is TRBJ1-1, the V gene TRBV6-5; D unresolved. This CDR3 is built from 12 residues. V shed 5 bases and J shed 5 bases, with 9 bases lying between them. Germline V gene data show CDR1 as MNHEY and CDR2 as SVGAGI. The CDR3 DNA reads TGTGCCAGCAGTGGGGTAGCGACTGAAGCTTTCTTT. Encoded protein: CASSGVATEAFF.